These 27 T cell receptor beta chains came from one sample sequenced in a study of T cells in women clearing cervical HPV infection. Sequencing was performed with immunoSEQ multiplex PCR; in TCRdb, only in-frame clones are kept and a portion is missing. Seen in this sample are about 33,000 clones; the ten most common clones hold approximately 7.8%. The sequenced material came from blood buffy coat. These receptors were taken from a woman between 18 and 70 years old with a cervical HPV16 infection that either progressed to CIN3+ or cleared (not recorded which).

CDR3 amino acids: CASSPRAGSNYGYTF. Partial CDR3 DNA: TGTGCCAGTAGCCCCCGAGCAGGTAGTAACTATGGC. The chain uses TRBV19 and TRBJ1-2; D call uncertain. Read coverage stops 3 residues before the CDR3 terminus; the germline J gene supplies the remainder. Germline loops: CDR1 LNHDA, CDR2 SQIVND (reference sequence). The CDR3 extends over 15 amino acids. Trimming removed 6 bases from V and 1 base from J, with 15 bases in between.

Notes on this clone: The DNA ends 3 residues before the CDR3 does, and the rest of the CDR3 is filled in from the germline J gene. The rearrangement links TRBV5-4 to TRBJ2-1, with D possibly TRBD1 on 7 matching bases. V lost 4 bases, J lost 6 bases, and 17 bases lay in between. The CDR3 extends over 15 amino acids. Germline lookup yields CDR1 SGHNT and CDR2 YYREEE (reference sequence). The sequenced CDR3 bases are TGTGCCAGCAGCCCATCCAGGGGGGACGCCAATGAG. Protein sequence: CASSPSRGDANE. The whole CDR3 is CASSPSRGDANEQFF. The variable domain in full, with the rest retrieved from reference TRBV5-4 and TRBJ2-1, is ETGVTQSPTHLIKTRGQQVTLRCSSQSGHNTVSWYQQALGQGPQFIFQYYREEENGRGNFPPRFSGLQFPNYSSELNVNALELDDSALYLCASSPSRGDANEQFFGPGTRLTVL.

Remarks on this clone: The DNA ends 3 residues before the CDR3 does, and the rest of the CDR3 is filled in from the germline J gene. The J gene is TRBJ2-1, the V gene TRBV19; D is uncertain. This CDR3 has 16 residues. The V and J ends lost 1 base and 4 bases respectively, with 14 bases between them. The germline V gene has CDR1 LNHDA and CDR2 SQIVND (reference sequence). This chain's CDR3 is CASSIGSGNLYNEQFF. The DNA read from the CDR3 is TGTGCCAGTAGTATAGGGTCAGGCAATCTTTACAATGAG.

Details on this clone: The observed sequence ends 3 residues before the CDR3 terminus, with the missing tail filled in from the germline J gene. This chain joins TRBV7-9 and TRBJ2-2, with a tentative D call TRBD1 (5 bases). This CDR3 has 13 residues. Trimming took 4 bases from V and 7 from J, leaving 10 bases between them. Germline V CDR1 and CDR2: SEHNR, FQNEAQ (reference sequence). CDR3 bases read: TGTGCCAGCAGCTCAGGAAGGGGCGGGGAG. Translation: CASSSGRGGE. The entire CDR3 reads CASSSGRGGELFF.

A word on this clone: The observed sequence ends 3 residues before the CDR3 terminus, with the missing tail filled in from the germline J gene. V gene TRBV2 combines with J gene TRBJ1-4; 7 bases fit TRBD1. CDR1 and CDR2 (germline): SNHLY, FYNNEI. The CDR3 is made up of 14 amino acids. The CDR3: CASSPTGRNSPLFF. The DNA read from the CDR3 is TGTGCCAGCAGCCCGACAGGGCGGAATTCACCA.

Note on this clone: The read is 3 residues too short to cover the CDR3 end, so that end is filled in from the germline J gene. V usage is TRBV19 and J usage is TRBJ2-5; 12 bases fit TRBD2. The trim removed 5 bases at V and 1 base at J, leaving 5 bases unmatched. CDR1 and CDR2 (germline): LNHDA, SQIVND (reference sequence). CDR3 length: 16 residues. The covered CDR3 bases are TGTGCCAGTAGTCCTCTAGCGGGAGGGATCCAAGAGACC. Its translation: CASSPLAGGIQET. The full CDR3 protein reads CASSPLAGGIQETQYF.

As to this clone: The missing CDR3 end, 3 residues past where the read stops, is filled in from the germline J gene. This sequence joins TRBV11-2 and TRBJ2-2; D not certain. Germline assignment: CDR1 SGHAT and CDR2 FQNNGV. This CDR3 is 12 amino acids long. The V end lost 4 bases, the J end lost 7 bases, and 7 bases lay between the germline ends. CDR3 sequence reads: CASSYPFGELFF. Incomplete CDR3 DNA: TGTGCCAGCAGCTATCCTTTCGGGGAG. Using reference TRBV11-2 and TRBJ2-2 for the parts outside the CDR3, the full variable domain is EAGVAQSPRYKIIEKRQSVAFWCNPISGHATLYWYQQILGQGPKLLIQFQNNGVVDDSQLPKDRFSAERLKGVDSTLKIQPAKLEDSAVYLCASSYPFGELFFGEGSRLTVL.

A note on this clone: The read falls 3 residues short of the CDR3 end, and the missing part is taken from the germline J gene. J is TRBJ1-2 and V is TRBV19, with D perhaps matching TRBD1 (6 bases). The CDR3 totals 14 residues. Germline lookup yields CDR1 LNHDA and CDR2 SQIVND (reference sequence). The chain's CDR3 is CASSPGTPAYGYTF. CDR3 bases read: TGTGCCAGTAGTCCCGGGACACCCGCCTACGGC.

Concerning this clone: Read sequence stops 3 residues before the CDR3 end, and the germline J gene provides the missing end. The gene calls are TRBV7-7 and TRBJ1-1, with 7 bases lining up with TRBD1. CDR1 is SSHAT, CDR2 FNYEAQ, per germline (reference sequence). The J segment lost 0 bases and the V segment lost 5 bases, leaving 12 bases of the junction unmatched. The length of the CDR3 is 17 residues. This chain's CDR3 is CASSVTLQGRVNTEAFF. The DNA read from the CDR3 is TGTGCCAGCAGCGTAACCTTACAGGGGCGGGTGAACACTGAA.

A note on this clone: The sequenced fragment ends 3 residues before the CDR3 boundary, so the rest is inferred from the germline J gene. The chain is built from TRBV10-3 and TRBJ2-7; D gene unclear. The germline CDR1 and CDR2 sequences are ENHRY and SYGVKD. V was clipped by 0 bases and J by 5 bases, with 5 bases between them. The CDR3 runs 12 residues. CDR3 DNA (partial): TGTGCCATCAGTGAGTCGTCTGACGAG. Residues: CAISESSDE. The full-length CDR3 reads as CAISESSDEQYF.

A remark on this clone: The read terminates 3 residues ahead of where the CDR3 ends, so the germline J gene completes it. The V and J genes are TRBV27 and TRBJ2-5; 9 nucleotides match TRBD2. Germline CDR1 and CDR2: MNHEY and SMNVEV (reference sequence). The CDR3 contains 14 residues. V shed 6 bases and J 5 bases; nucleotides not matched to a gene: 7. CDR3 amino acids: CASRLAGERETQYF. CDR3 DNA, as far as it was read: TGTGCCAGCAGATTAGCGGGGGAGAGGGAGACC.

Turning to this clone: The sequence runs out 3 residues before the end of the CDR3; the remainder is reconstructed from the germline J gene. V usage is TRBV7-6 and J usage is TRBJ1-2; D is uncertain. The germline V gene has CDR1 SGHVS and CDR2 FNYEAQ. This CDR3 spans 12 amino acids. The CDR3 bases that were read are TGTGCCAGCAGCAGAAGCACAGATACC. Its translation: CASSRSTDT. The entire CDR3 sequence reads CASSRSTDTYTF. The whole variable domain, remainder taken from reference TRBV7-6 and TRBJ1-2, is GAGVSQSPRYKVTKRGQDVALRCDPISGHVSLYWYRQALGQGPEFLTYFNYEAQQDKSGLPNDRFSAERPEGSISTLTIQRTEQRDSAMYRCASSRSTDTYTFGSGTRLTVV.

This CDR3 reads CASSETGALNSPLHF. The sequenced part of the CDR3 DNA is TGTGCCAGCAGCGAGACAGGGGCCCTTAATTCACCC. The chain has TRBV14 and TRBJ1-6, with 8 bases lining up with TRBD1. The read gets to within 3 residues of the CDR3 end, and the germline J gene fills in the rest. Germline loops: CDR1 SGHDN, CDR2 FVKESK. Germline trimming cut 5 bases from V and 6 bases from J; bases unmatched to any gene: 6. This CDR3 is 15 amino acids long.

About this clone itself: Read sequence stops 3 residues before the CDR3 end, and the germline J gene provides the missing end. This chain links TRBV7-9 with TRBJ1-1; D might be TRBD1 (5 bases). Trimming removed 5 bases at V and 0 bases at J, with 10 bases between. There are 14 residues in the CDR3. CDR1 and CDR2 (germline): SEHNR, FQNEAQ (reference sequence). CDR3 region: CASSRGLMNTEAFF. CDR3 DNA, as far as it was read: TGTGCCAGCAGCAGGGGTCTCATGAACACTGAA.

Concerning this clone itself: The read ends 3 residues early relative to the CDR3; the germline J gene fills the gap. The V call is TRBV19, the J call TRBJ2-7; D remains ambiguous. The CDR3 is made up of 14 amino acids. From germline, CDR1 is LNHDA and CDR2 SQIVND (reference sequence). V was pared by 1 base and J by 4 bases, with 11 bases between. CDR3 protein: CASSIGYRSYEQYF. Incomplete CDR3 DNA: TGTGCCAGTAGTATAGGGTACAGATCGTACGAG.

Concerning this clone: Read data end 3 residues before the CDR3 end; the end is taken from the germline J gene. The chain employs TRBV5-1 and TRBJ2-7; 8 positions match TRBD2. Trimming removed 0 bases from V and 3 bases from J; junction bases left unmatched: 8. Germline values: CDR1 SGHRS, CDR2 YFSETQ. The CDR3 extends over 16 amino acids. This CDR3 reads CASSLGHSGGNYEQYF. CDR3 bases read: TGCGCCAGCAGCTTGGGCCACAGCGGGGGCAACTACGAG.

Of note for this clone: The read ends 3 residues early relative to the CDR3; the germline J gene fills the gap. The chain is built from TRBV30 and TRBJ2-5; a possible D gene is TRBD1 (6 bases). The CDR3 sequence is 13 residues long. The ends were cut back, 4 bases at V and 2 bases at J, with 11 bases in the middle. The germline V gene has CDR1 GTSNPN and CDR2 SVGIG (reference sequence). The sequenced part of the CDR3 DNA is TGTGCCTGGATTGGACAGAGTCAAGAGACC. Translated: CAWIGQSQET. The CDR3 in its entirety is CAWIGQSQETQYF.

As concerns this clone: The read comes to an end 3 residues before the CDR3 does, leaving the germline J gene to fill in the end. J is TRBJ1-2 and V is TRBV4-1; the match to TRBD1 covers 9 bases. In germline, CDR1 is MGHRA, CDR2 YSYEKL. This CDR3 is built from 13 residues. CDR3 in amino acids: CASSQSTGGGYTF. The covered CDR3 bases are TGCGCCAGCAGCCAGTCCACAGGGGGCGGC.

With regard to this clone: The missing CDR3 end, 3 residues past where the read stops, is filled in from the germline J gene. The rearrangement uses TRBV19 and TRBJ2-3, with 14 bases identical to TRBD2. The V gene end was trimmed by 1 base and the J gene end by 4 bases; junction bases not matched to a gene: 7. The CDR3 has 18 amino acids. Germline V gene data show CDR1 as LNHDA and CDR2 as SQIVND (reference sequence). Partial CDR3 DNA: TGTGCCAGTAGTATAGGGACTAGCGGGGGGTTCTTTGCAGATACG. Its translation: CASSIGTSGGFFADT. The CDR3 in its entirety is CASSIGTSGGFFADTQYF.

The CDR3 here is CASSAQGNPTDTQYF. CDR3 DNA (partial): TGTGCCAGCAGCGCCCAGGGGAATCCAACAGATACG. The chain recombines TRBV9 with TRBJ2-3, with D tentatively TRBD1 (6 bases). The read halts 3 residues ahead of the CDR3 end, with the missing end drawn from the germline J gene. In germline, CDR1 is SGDLS, CDR2 YYNGEE. This CDR3 is built from 15 residues. The V end lost 3 bases, the J end lost 3 bases, and 14 bases lay between the germline ends.

Concerning this clone itself: The CDR3 end falls 3 residues outside the read, so it is completed with the germline J gene. This sequence joins TRBV19 and TRBJ1-5; no firm D call. Germline assignment: CDR1 LNHDA and CDR2 SQIVND (reference sequence). V dropped 5 bases and J dropped 4 bases, with 9 bases sitting between them. The CDR3 spans 13 residues. CDR3 DNA, as far as it was read: TGTGCCAGTAGTCTACGACTAAATCAGCCC. It translates to CASSLRLNQP. The whole CDR3 protein is CASSLRLNQPQHF.

As to this clone: The DNA ends 3 residues before the CDR3 does, and the rest of the CDR3 is filled in from the germline J gene. The chain employs TRBV30 and TRBJ2-1, with 12 nucleotides matching TRBD2. CDR1 GTSNPN and CDR2 SVGIG come from the germline V gene (reference sequence). V dropped 0 bases and J dropped 9; count of bases not matched to a gene: 3. The CDR3 sequence is 14 residues long. CDR3 protein: CAWSVASGRAEQFF. Incomplete CDR3 DNA: TGTGCCTGGAGTGTCGCTAGCGGGAGGGCTGAG.

For this clone: The read ends 3 residues before the CDR3 terminus; that terminus is restored from the germline J gene. The chain links TRBV10-1 to TRBJ2-3, with TRBD1 matching 7 bases. This CDR3 spans 14 amino acids. V dropped 5 bases and J dropped 7; count of bases not matched to a gene: 9. Germline V gene data show CDR1 as WNHNN and CDR2 as SYGVQD (reference sequence). CDR3 sequence reads: CASSTGTDSYTQYF. The covered CDR3 bases are TGCGCCAGCAGTACCGGGACAGATAGCTATACG.

As for this clone: The sequence runs out 3 residues before the end of the CDR3; the remainder is reconstructed from the germline J gene. The rearrangement joins TRBV30 to TRBJ1-4; the D is unclear. CDR1 is GTSNPN, CDR2 SVGIG, per germline (reference sequence). The CDR3 runs to 13 residues. V lost 1 base and J 4 bases, leaving 7 bases between the germline ends. The covered CDR3 bases are TGTGCCTGGAGTGAGGGTCATAATGAAAAA. Residues: CAWSEGHNEK. The CDR3 as a whole reads CAWSEGHNEKLFF. The complete variable domain, with remaining parts taken from reference TRBV30 and TRBJ1-4, reads SQTIHQWPATLVQPVGSPLSLECTVEGTSNPNLYWYRQAAGRGLQLLFYSVGIGQISSEVPQNLSASRPQDRQFILSSKKLLLSDSGFYLCAWSEGHNEKLFFGSGTQLSVL.

Remarks on this clone: The sequence runs out 3 residues before the end of the CDR3; the remainder is reconstructed from the germline J gene. This sequence joins TRBV5-1 and TRBJ2-1; the match to TRBD2 covers 11 bases. V trimming: 6 bases; J trimming: 2 bases; junction bases outside the gene matches: 16. The CDR3 is made up of 19 amino acids. In germline, CDR1 is SGHRS, CDR2 YFSETQ. CDR3 region: CASMGLGRLAGRTYNEQFF. The CDR3 bases that were read are TGCGCCAGCATGGGATTGGGTCGACTAGCGGGAAGGACCTACAATGAG. Filled out from reference TRBV5-1 and TRBJ2-1, the complete variable domain reads KAGVTQTPRYLIKTRGQQVTLSCSPISGHRSVSWYQQTPGQGLQFLFEYFSETQRNKGNFPGRFSGRQFSNSRSEMNVSTLELGDSALYLCASMGLGRLAGRTYNEQFFGPGTRLTVL.

As concerns this clone: The read halts 3 residues ahead of the CDR3 end, with the missing end drawn from the germline J gene. The chain recombines TRBV5-6 with TRBJ2-4; tentatively, D is TRBD1 (6 bases). V was clipped by 0 bases and J by 8 bases, with 9 bases between them. The CDR3 loop spans 13 amino acids. Looked up from germline, CDR1 is SGHDT and CDR2 is YYEEEE. Here the CDR3 reads CASSLDRAHIQYF. The DNA read from the CDR3 is TGTGCCAGCAGCTTGGACAGGGCTCACATT.

A note on this clone: The CDR3 extends 3 residues past the end of the read, so its final part is completed from the germline J gene. This sequence joins TRBV23-1 and TRBJ1-3; D unclear. TRBV23-1 is annotated as an ORF whose role is uncertain. Trimming removed 7 bases from V and 5 bases from J, with 18 bases in between. The CDR3 is made up of 15 amino acids. The CDR3 here is CASTPQGIPRNTIYF. CDR3 bases read: TGCGCCAGCACGCCCCAAGGCATTCCGAGAAACACC.